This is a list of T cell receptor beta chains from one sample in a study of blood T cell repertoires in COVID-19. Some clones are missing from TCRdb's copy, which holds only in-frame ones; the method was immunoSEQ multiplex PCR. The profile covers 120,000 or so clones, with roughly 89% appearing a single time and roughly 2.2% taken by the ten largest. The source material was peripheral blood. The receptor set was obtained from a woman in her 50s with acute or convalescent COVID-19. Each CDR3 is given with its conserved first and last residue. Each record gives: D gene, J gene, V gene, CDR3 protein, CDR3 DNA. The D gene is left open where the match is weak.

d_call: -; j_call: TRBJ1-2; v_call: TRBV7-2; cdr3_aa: CASSLARQLQGYTF; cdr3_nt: TGTGCCAGCAGCTTAGCGAGACAGCTCCAGGGCTACACCTTC
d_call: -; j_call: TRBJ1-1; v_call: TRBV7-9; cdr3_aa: CASSLSVVTEAFF; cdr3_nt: TGTGCCAGCAGCTTATCGGTGGTCACTGAAGCTTTCTTT
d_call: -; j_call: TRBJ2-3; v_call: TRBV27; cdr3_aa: CATSLRVSTDTQYF; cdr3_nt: TGTGCCACCTCCTTACGAGTCAGCACAGATACGCAGTATTTT
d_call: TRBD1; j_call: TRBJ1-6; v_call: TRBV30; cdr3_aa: CAWSVLAGTGRGGLHF; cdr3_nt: TGTGCCTGGAGTGTACTAGCCGGGACAGGGCGGGGAGGCCTCCACTTT
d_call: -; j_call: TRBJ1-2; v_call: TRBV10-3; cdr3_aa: CASTPRFNYGYTF; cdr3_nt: TGTGCCAGTACTCCCAGGTTCAACTATGGCTACACCTTC
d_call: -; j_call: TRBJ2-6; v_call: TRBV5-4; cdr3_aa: CASSLPRGTAGANVLTF; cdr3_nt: TGTGCCAGCAGCCTACCTCGGGGGACAGCTGGGGCCAACGTCCTGACTTTC
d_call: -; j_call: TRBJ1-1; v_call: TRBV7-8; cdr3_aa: CASRRGGNTEAFF; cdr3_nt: TGTGCCAGCAGGAGGGGGGGGAACACTGAAGCTTTCTTT
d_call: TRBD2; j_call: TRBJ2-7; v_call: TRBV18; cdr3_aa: CASSRGTSGNYEQYF; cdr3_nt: TGTGCCAGCTCACGTGGGACTAGCGGGAACTACGAGCAGTACTTC
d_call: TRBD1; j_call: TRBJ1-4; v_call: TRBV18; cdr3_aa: CASSRAWDSNEKLFF; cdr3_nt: TGTGCCAGCTCACGTGCTTGGGACAGTAATGAAAAACTGTTTTTT
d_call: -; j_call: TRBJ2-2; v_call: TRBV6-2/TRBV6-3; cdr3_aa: CASSYTYSTGELFF; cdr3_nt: TGTGCCAGCAGTTACACCTACTCAACCGGGGAGCTGTTTTTT
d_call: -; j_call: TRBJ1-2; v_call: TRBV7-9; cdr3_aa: CASTSSGYGYTF; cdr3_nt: TGTGCCAGCACCTCCTCAGGTTATGGCTACACCTTC
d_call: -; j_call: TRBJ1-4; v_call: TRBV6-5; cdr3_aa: CASIRSGVEKLFF; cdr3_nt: TGTGCCAGCATTAGGTCAGGGGTTGAAAAACTGTTTTTT
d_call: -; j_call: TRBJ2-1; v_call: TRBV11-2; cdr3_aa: CASSLSVGDSYNEQFF; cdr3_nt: TGTGCCAGCAGCTTAAGCGTCGGGGACTCCTACAATGAGCAGTTCTTC
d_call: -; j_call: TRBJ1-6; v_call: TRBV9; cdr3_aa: CASSLSDWTENSPLHF; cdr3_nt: TGTGCCAGCAGCTTGTCGGACTGGACAGAAAATTCACCCCTCCACTTT
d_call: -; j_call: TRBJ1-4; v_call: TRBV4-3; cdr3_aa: CASSQDLTAATNEKLFF; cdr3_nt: TGCGCCAGCAGCCAAGACCTGACAGCTGCAACTAATGAAAAACTGTTTTTT